The 25 T cell receptor beta chains presented below share a single source sample, sequenced in a study of OX40 agonist ivuxolimab in advanced cancers. Sequencing used immunoSEQ multiplex PCR; TCRdb keeps in-frame clones, though not all of them. In the table there are tens of thousands of clones, 89% of which are singletons. Source: CD4+ or CD8+ T cells sorted from blood, taken in a trial of the OX40 agonist ivuxolimab. Receptors were obtained from an adult with an advanced solid tumor such as melanoma, head and neck, liver or kidney cancer.

The V and J genes are TRBV28 and TRBJ1-5; D is perhaps TRBD1 (6 bases). The germline V gene encodes CDR1 MDHEN and CDR2 SYDVKM. CDR3 length equals 16 residues. V was pared by 6 bases and J by 0 bases, with 15 bases between. The CDR3 sequence is CASRERTEYSNQPQHF. The CDR3 region has the DNA TGTGCCAGCAGGGAGAGGACAGAGTATAGCAATCAGCCCCAGCATTTT.

The chain joins TRBV25-1 to TRBJ2-2; D not resolved. The CDR3 spans 15 residues. Germline V gene sequence: CDR1 MGHDK, CDR2 SYGVNS. Trimming took off 2 bases at V and 2 bases at J, with 9 bases between the two ends. CDR3 DNA: TGTGCCAGCAGTGAAGGTCCCGGAAACACCGGGGAGCTGTTTTTT. Translated, it gives CASSEGPGNTGELFF. The complete variable domain, with remaining parts taken from reference TRBV25-1 and TRBJ2-2, reads EADIYQTPRYLVIGTGKKITLECSQTMGHDKMYWYQQDPGMELHLIHYSYGVNSTEKGDLSSESTVSRIRTEHFPLTLESARPSHTSQYLCASSEGPGNTGELFFGEGSRLTVL.

Only a few counts were recorded for this clone. The sample carries other DNA sequences with the same CDR3. The chain recombines TRBV27 with TRBJ2-1; D uncertain. The CDR3 is 12 residues long. The germline gives CDR1 MNHEY, CDR2 SMNVEV (reference sequence). The germline V and J ends were trimmed by 1 base and 7 bases, with 5 bases remaining between them. CDR3 nucleotides: TGTGCCAGCAGTTTATTCGGGAATGAGCAGTTCTTC. Residues: CASSLFGNEQFF.

The CDR3 region has the DNA TGTGCCAGCAGTTTATCCTGGCAGGGGTACGAGCAGTACTTC. Amino acids: CASSLSWQGYEQYF. This chain links TRBV27 with TRBJ2-7, with D possibly TRBD1 on 6 matching bases. This CDR3 is 14 amino acids long. The germline CDR1 and CDR2 sequences are MNHEY and SMNVEV (reference sequence). Trimming stripped 0 bases from V and 4 bases from J, with 10 bases between.

The chain recombines TRBV5-8 with TRBJ2-5; D may be TRBD2 (5 bases). Germline loops: CDR1 SGHTS, CDR2 YDEGEE. CDR3 size: 14 residues. V was trimmed by 2 bases and J by 5 bases, leaving 13 bases between them. The CDR3 DNA follows: TGTGCCAGCAGCTTTGGGAGCGGTGGGGAGACCCAGTACTTC. Its translation is CASSFGSGGETQYF.

V is TRBV2 and J is TRBJ2-1; 10 nucleotides line up with TRBD1. CDR1 is SNHLY and CDR2 is FYNNEI in the germline V gene. The CDR3 length is 16 residues. V dropped 6 bases and J dropped 8; count of bases not matched to a gene: 13. CDR3 protein: CASRTVPGQGRDEQFF. The CDR3 DNA is TGTGCCAGCAGAACAGTCCCGGGACAGGGGCGCGATGAGCAGTTCTTC.

The V call is TRBV5-1, the J call TRBJ1-1; D is possibly TRBD1 (5 bases). This CDR3 contains 15 residues. Germline assignment: CDR1 SGHRS and CDR2 YFSETQ. Trimming left V 4 bases short and J 4 bases short, with 17 bases between. This chain's CDR3 is CASSQGKGVVTEAFF. Written as DNA, the CDR3 is TGCGCCAGCAGCCAGGGTAAAGGAGTAGTCACTGAAGCTTTCTTT.

CDR3 coding DNA: TGTGCCAGTAGTATAGCGTCTCCGGTAGGATTCACTGAAGCTTTCTTT. Protein sequence: CASSIASPVGFTEAFF. The V and J genes are TRBV19 and TRBJ1-1, with no clear D. Germline V gene sequence: CDR1 LNHDA, CDR2 SQIVND (reference sequence). V was trimmed by 1 base and J by 4 bases, leaving 16 bases between them. This CDR3 comprises 16 residues.

The chain couples TRBV9 to TRBJ2-7; the match to TRBD2 covers 7 bases. The germline V gene encodes CDR1 SGDLS and CDR2 YYNGEE. Trimming took 0 bases from V and 0 from J; bases not matched to a gene: 3. This CDR3 comprises 15 residues. The CDR3 loop reads CASSVGSGNSYEQYF. The CDR3 region has the DNA TGTGCCAGCAGCGTAGGGAGCGGGAACTCCTACGAGCAGTACTTC.

This sequence joins TRBV7-9 and TRBJ2-7, with TRBD2 identical over 14 bases. The CDR3 is made up of 14 amino acids. The junction had 4 bases not matched to a gene; V was cut back by 6 bases and J by 6 bases. CDR1 and CDR2 (germline): SEHNR, FQNEAQ (reference sequence). This CDR3 reads CASRAGTSGSEQYF. CDR3 bases: TGTGCCAGCAGGGCCGGGACTAGCGGGAGCGAGCAGTACTTC.

This clone was seen once. This rearrangement joins TRBV5-1 to TRBJ2-3; D ambiguous. V lost 2 bases, J lost 1 base, and 14 bases lay in between. Germline CDR1 and CDR2: SGHRS and YFSETQ. This CDR3 is built from 16 residues. This CDR3 reads CASSLPPGLRTDTQYF. In DNA, the CDR3 is TGCGCCAGCAGCTTACCCCCGGGCCTACGCACAGATACGCAGTATTTT.

This sequence joins TRBV5-6 and TRBJ1-4; D gene uncertain. The CDR3 loop spans 14 amino acids. Germline CDR1 reads SGHDT; CDR2 reads YYEEEE. Trimming stripped 0 bases from V and 2 bases from J, with 5 bases between. In nucleotides, the CDR3 is TGTGCCAGCAGCTTGGCAGGTACTAATGAAAAACTGTTTTTT. Amino acids: CASSLAGTNEKLFF.

The rearrangement joins TRBV7-8 to TRBJ2-3; perhaps TRBD2 as D (5 bases). In germline, CDR1 is SGHVS, CDR2 FQNEAQ. V lost 1 base and J lost 0, with 14 bases in between. CDR3 length equals 17 residues. The CDR3 protein is CASSLGFGSTSTDTQYF. CDR3 nucleotides: TGTGCCAGCAGCTTAGGGTTTGGGAGCACTAGCACAGATACGCAGTATTTT. The full variable domain, with the rest looked up from reference TRBV7-8 and TRBJ2-3, is GAGVSQSPRYKVAKRGQDVALRCDPISGHVSLFWYQQALGQGPEFLTYFQNEAQLDKSGLPSDRFFAERPEGSVSTLKIQRTQQEDSAVYLCASSLGFGSTSTDTQYFGPGTRLTVL.

This chain connects TRBV11-2 to TRBJ2-5; D is uncertain. This CDR3 has 12 residues. Per the germline V gene, CDR1 is SGHAT and CDR2 is FQNNGV. Deletions cut 1 base from V and 2 bases from J, with 2 bases between. Here the CDR3 reads CASSLGQETQYF. The CDR3 coding sequence is TGTGCCAGCAGCTTAGGTCAAGAGACCCAGTACTTC.

This clone has only one observation. The rearrangement joins TRBV5-6 to TRBJ1-1; tentatively, D is TRBD1 (6 bases). The CDR3 consists of 15 residues. V dropped 2 bases and J dropped 8 bases, with 19 bases sitting between them. CDR1 and CDR2 (germline): SGHDT, YYEEEE. CDR3 in amino acids: CASSLGQPGPLEAFF. CDR3 nucleotides: TGTGCCAGCAGCTTAGGACAGCCAGGCCCCTTAGAAGCTTTCTTT.

The V call is TRBV5-1, the J call TRBJ2-3; TRBD2 agrees at 10 bases. V lost 6 bases to trimming and J lost 5 bases; unmatched junction nucleotides: 0. This CDR3 has 12 residues. The germline gives CDR1 SGHRS, CDR2 YFSETQ. The CDR3 spells CASKRGGDTQYF. Here the CDR3 DNA reads TGCGCCAGCAAGCGGGGGGGAGATACGCAGTATTTT.

The J gene is TRBJ2-1, the V gene TRBV18, with 7 bases fitting TRBD1. The CDR3 covers 14 residues. J lost 2 bases, V lost 3 bases, and 1 base had no gene match. From germline, CDR1 is KGHSH and CDR2 LQKENI. This CDR3 is CASSPDRTYNEQFF. The DNA of the CDR3 is TGTGCCAGCTCACCGGACAGGACCTACAATGAGCAGTTCTTC.

In this sample, this clone turned up once. The V and J genes are TRBV5-1 and TRBJ2-7; 12 nucleotides match TRBD2. This CDR3 has 18 residues. Germline values: CDR1 SGHRS, CDR2 YFSETQ. V lost 0 bases, J lost 2 bases, and 9 bases stayed unmatched. The CDR3 DNA sequence: TGCGCCAGCAGCTTGGCCTGGACTAGCGGGACTACCACCTACGAGCAGTACTTC. Translating gives CASSLAWTSGTTTYEQYF.

The chain combines TRBV16 with TRBJ1-1; D call uncertain. Trimming took 1 base from V and 2 from J, leaving 8 bases between them. Germline lookup yields CDR1 KGHSY and CDR2 FQNENV. The CDR3 is made up of 14 amino acids. CDR3 residues: CASSQLSLNTEAFF. CDR3 nucleotide sequence: TGTGCCAGCAGCCAATTATCTCTTAACACTGAAGCTTTCTTT. Based on the CDR3 plus reference TRBV16 and TRBJ1-1, the full variable domain is GEEVAQTPKHLVRGEGQKAKLYCAPIKGHSYVFWYQQVLKNEFKFLISFQNENVFDETGMPKERFSAKCLPNSPCSLEIQATKLEDSAVYFCASSQLSLNTEAFFGQGTRLTVV.

This clone has more than one count but fewer than ten. The chain couples TRBV2 to TRBJ1-5; TRBD1 might be the D (6 bases). The CDR3 sequence is 14 residues long. CDR1 SNHLY and CDR2 FYNNEI come from the germline V gene. Trimming removed 6 bases from V and 6 bases from J, with 15 bases in between. The CDR3 loop reads CASRGGGAAQPQHF. The CDR3 DNA reads TGTGCCAGCAGGGGGGGCGGGGCCGCTCAGCCCCAGCATTTT.

This clone occurred once. The chain has TRBV13 and TRBJ2-1; TRBD1 matches at 11 bases. CDR1 is PRHDT, CDR2 FYEKMQ, per germline (reference sequence). The V and J ends lost 5 bases and 4 bases, in that order; junction bases with no gene match: 4. This CDR3 contains 15 residues. CDR3 nucleotide sequence: TGTGCCAGCAGCGCGGGACAGGGGGTTTACAATGAGCAGTTCTTC. Translated, it gives CASSAGQGVYNEQFF. The full variable domain, with the rest looked up from reference TRBV13 and TRBJ2-1, is AAGVIQSPRHLIKEKRETATLKCYPIPRHDTVYWYQQGPGQDPQFLISFYEKMQSDKGSIPDRFSAQQFSDYHSELNMSSLELGDSALYFCASSAGQGVYNEQFFGPGTRLTVL.

On this clone itself: Other nucleotide sequences from this sample produce the same CDR3. V and J are TRBV2 and TRBJ2-7; D is unclear. Germline CDR1 and CDR2: SNHLY and FYNNEI. V was cut by 5 bases and J by 1 base, with 12 bases left in between. The CDR3 contains 14 residues. CDR3 loop: CASSSRQKSYEQYF. CDR3 sequence (DNA): TGTGCCAGCAGTTCGCGGCAGAAGTCCTACGAGCAGTACTTC.

V and J are TRBV7-9 and TRBJ1-2; D is undetermined. Trimming took off 3 bases at V and 1 base at J, with 9 bases between the two ends. The CDR3 totals 14 residues. Germline CDR1 is SEHNR and CDR2 is FQNEAQ (reference sequence). The CDR3 loop reads CASSFHPLNYGYTF. The CDR3 region has the DNA TGTGCCAGCAGCTTCCACCCCCTTAACTATGGCTACACCTTC.

The table lists this clone with a count of one. The chain carries TRBV28 and TRBJ2-7; D tentatively reads TRBD1 or TRBD2 (5 bases each). V gave up 4 bases and J gave up 2 bases, with 15 bases separating them. The germline CDR1 and CDR2 sequences are MDHEN and SYDVKM. This CDR3 is 15 amino acids long. CDR3 region: CASSSAGTATYEQYF. For the CDR3, the DNA is TGTGCCAGCAGTTCTGCCGGGACGGCGACCTACGAGCAGTACTTC.

The rearrangement uses TRBV5-8 and TRBJ2-1, with D possibly being TRBD1 (6 bases). Germline V gene lookup returns CDR1 SGHTS and CDR2 YDEGEE. V was shortened by 2 bases and J by 4 bases, with 10 bases between the two germline ends. This CDR3 contains 14 residues. The CDR3 nucleotides are TGTGCCAGCAGCTTTAGGACAGCTTACAATGAGCAGTTCTTC. Protein product: CASSFRTAYNEQFF.